The T cell receptor beta chain under discussion was sequenced for a study of graft-versus-host responses after intestinal transplantation. About the study: Multivisceral, liver-intestinal, or isolated intestinal transplants were performed in recipients. Anti-thymocyte globulin was used for induction in all recipients, who then took tacrolimus and steroids for approximately 3 years. General observations from the study: Early declines in HvG clones that occurred post-transplant were associated with peak circulating GvH clone levels. Investigators detected GvH clones in recipient marrow, with some emerging earlier in ileum or blood.

Here immunoSEQ multiplex PCR was the method, and the copy in TCRdb shows in-frame clones only, minus some. The data contain around 78,000 clones, roughly 87% of them seen just once; the ten biggest clones take up under 9.5%. For this clone: Its antigen is unidentified.

This receptor was taken from a human donor who was the organ donor for an intestinal transplant. Sequencing used unstimulated CD8+ T cells sorted from spleen or lymph node cells, obtained before transplant.

CDR3 loop: CASSIDSDRSYEQYF. The CDR3 nucleotides read TGTGCCAGTAGTATCGACAGCGACCGCTCCTACGAGCAGTACTTC. The V gene is TRBV19, the J gene TRBJ2-7; possibly TRBD1 for D (5 bases). The V and J ends lost 3 bases and 0 bases respectively, with 12 bases between them. The CDR3 runs 15 residues. Germline V CDR1 and CDR2: LNHDA, SQIVND (reference sequence).